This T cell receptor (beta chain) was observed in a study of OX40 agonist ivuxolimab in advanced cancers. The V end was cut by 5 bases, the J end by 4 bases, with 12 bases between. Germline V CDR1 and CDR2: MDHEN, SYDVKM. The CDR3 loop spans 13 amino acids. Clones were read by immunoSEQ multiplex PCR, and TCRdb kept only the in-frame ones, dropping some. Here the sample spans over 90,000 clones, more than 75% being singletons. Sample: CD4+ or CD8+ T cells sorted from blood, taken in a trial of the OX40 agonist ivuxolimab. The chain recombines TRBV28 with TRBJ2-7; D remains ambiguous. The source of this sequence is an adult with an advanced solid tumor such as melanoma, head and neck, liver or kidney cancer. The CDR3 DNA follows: TGTGCCAGCAGTCCCCCCGCCACGTACGAGCAGTACTTC. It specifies CASSPPATYEQYF.